The following is a T cell receptor (beta chain) sequence with its context. The antigen remains undetermined. The sample belongs to a study of siplizumab effects on memory and regulatory T cells. The study's findings and limits: The study found naive T cells seemingly more diverse than memory cells and seemingly major alloresponse contributors. About 80-96% of proliferating CD4+ or CD8+ clones had no assignable naive or memory phenotype. Siplizumab significantly lowered the alloreactive sequences that could be traced to unstimulated CD4+ memory cells. A minor fraction of alloreactive clones, and no more, mapped to unstimulated subsets.

V was trimmed by 5 bases and J by 6 bases, leaving 10 bases between them. The CDR3 consists of 12 residues. Germline V gene data show CDR1 as SGHTA and CDR2 as FQGNSA. TCRdb's table, derived via immunoSEQ multiplex PCR, lists solely in-frame clones and lacks some. Seen here are approximately 110,000 clones, roughly nine tenths observed once, and the top ten hold 0.65% to 0.9%. The gene calls are TRBV7-2 and TRBJ1-2; D gene uncertain. This receptor was identified in a human donor in good health. Source material: Tregs sorted from blood. CDR3 region: CASSREWDGYTF. The CDR3 DNA is TGTGCCAGCAGCCGGGAGTGGGATGGCTACACCTTC.